This T cell receptor beta chain derives from a study of T cell repertoires in cytomegalovirus infection. Study summary: Public TCR beta signature analysis indicated the presence of both CMV infection and matching HLA type.

In TCRdb, the reads were re-called with MiXCR into one record per CDR3 protein. The sample consists of 200,000 or so distinct CDR3 sequences, roughly two fifths of them appearing once. A word on this clonotype: Its target is unknown.

Study-level results: The ex vivo response was dominated by HLA-C-restricted CMV-specific TCR beta clonotypes.

Germline CDR1 is LNHDA and CDR2 is SQIVND (reference sequence). This CDR3 is built from 12 residues. V was pared by 8 bases and J by 8 bases, with 8 bases of the junction left unmatched. Sequencing was performed on CD8+ T cells from cultured PBMCs, taken from culture after CMV antigen stimulation. The source is a human donor in good health (CMV status not recorded). Some clones in this sample may be carry-over from other donors' samples. The V and J genes are TRBV19 and TRBJ1-1, with 7 bases aligning to TRBD1. CDR3 sequence reads: CASVGQLIEAFF. CDR3 DNA: TGTGCCAGTGTGGGACAGTTGATAGAAGCTTTCTTT.